This note documents a single TCR beta chain sequence. The table lists this clonotype with many counts. Its antigen is unknown. The input lacks base qualities; no much larger clone sits a single base away. Amplification of TCR beta CDR3 regions was carried out from RNA transcripts. For the first round of RT-PCR on the TCR CDR3, the HTBI primer set was used together with the Qiagen OneStep RT-PCR kit. Libraries were constructed in a second round of multiplex PCR, after which size selection and purification were performed. Sequencing of the libraries was done on an Illumina HiSeq2000 using paired-end 100 bp reads. As for the original processing: Raw data were processed with SOAPnuke, discarding reads with adapters, uncalled bases, mean Phred below 15, or no exact constant-primer or identifier match. High-quality paired reads were merged with COPE v1.2.5, and unique nucleotide sequences were defined as clonotypes. MiTCR v1.1 was used to align clonotypes to the IMGT TRBV, TRBD and TRBJ reference segments. Only V-J combinations with frequency above 0.0001, covering 99.2% of repertoires, were analysed. The TCS score was defined as the ratio of F50 (clonal expansion) to E x V (chaos), calculated using BLOSUM62-based TCRdist between CDR3 peptides within each V-J. Welch's t-statistics and random forest reduced several hundred V-J features to roughly 13, which were used in a naive Bayes classifier (R e1071). TCRdb ran its own pipeline on the public reads, namely fastp trimming at Q25 and MiXCR clone calling, and kept in-frame beta chains. Rows are unified per CDR3 protein, each entry keeping the most common DNA and genes. In this record, the V and J calls reflect TCRdb's handling and not the investigators' own analysis. In this sample the table shows over 500,000 distinct CDR3 sequences, about 15% of which occur a single time. Roughly 13% of the sample is in the top ten clones.

This record belongs to a study of T cells in Graves' hyperthyroidism and ophthalmopathy (dated by TCRdb to the late 2010s). Study-wide context: Peripheral blood was collected at initial diagnosis, before any treatment. The roughly 94 discovery patients were randomly divided into training and test sets at a 7:3 ratio. A discovery cohort of roughly 96 patients, about 43 with Graves' ophthalmopathy and under 60 with stable Graves' hyperthyroidism, was used to find distinguishing TCR V-J signatures. After sampling, hyperthyroidism patients received methimazole starting at 30 mg daily, and ophthalmopathy patients received high-dose intravenous methylprednisolone. Prospective prediction of ophthalmopathy was tested in an independent validation cohort of some 19 hyperthyroidism patients and 17 patients who later progressed to ophthalmopathy. According to the paper, TCR Vbeta CDR3 sequencing was carried out on about 140 peripheral blood samples, which came from around 43 ophthalmopathy, around 74 hyperthyroidism and some 17 progressor patients. The study also compared thyroid tissue and blood T-cell repertoires from five or six Graves' hyperthyroidism patients. Summary of the overall study and its limitations: In validation, the model predicted progression to ophthalmopathy a median of about 6.5 months before onset, with about 64% sensitivity and about 72% specificity. A model built on a 13 V-J signature distinguished ophthalmopathy from stable hyperthyroidism, reaching about 89% sensitivity and 81.08% specificity in cross-validation and 80%/75% in testing. Most expanded thyroid clonotypes (frequency above 0.001) were also found in blood, which suggests that blood repertoires may mirror thyroid immune responses. Sample size was not statistically predetermined, and blinding of investigators to group allocation was not performed.

Stable Graves' hyperthyroidism was defined as the absence of progression to ophthalmopathy over 18 months of follow-up. Hyperthyroidism patients were aged 18 to 65 years and newly diagnosed, with disease duration of less than 2 months. Any patient with an uncontrolled infection, another autoimmune disease, pregnancy or lactation was excluded. Clinical symptoms, serum thyroxine and TRAb, thyroid ultrasound, and orbital computed tomography formed the basis for the diagnoses. PBMCs were separated from about 10 ml of fresh peripheral blood using Ficoll-Paque density gradient centrifugation. Total RNA was extracted with Trizol reagent, and quality was checked on an Agilent 2100 Bioanalyzer. The germline V gene (reference sequence) specifies DFQATT as CDR1 and SNEGSKA as CDR2. Deletion took 6 bases off V and 3 bases off J, with a span of 19 bases between the germline ends. From cysteine to phenylalanine, the CDR3 is 15 amino acids long. The entry retains the CDR3 DNA only, 45 bases that are in frame from base 1.

This receptor was obtained from a woman in her 40s with Graves' hyperthyroidism. Recombination connected TRBV20-1 to TRBJ2-3; the D gene is perhaps TRBD1 or TRBD2, each of them matching over 6 bases. Material: blood. CDR3 sequence: CSAVGYGGRTDTQYF. In nucleotide form, the sequence is TGCAGTGCCGTGGGGTATGGGGGGCGAACAGATACGCAGTATTTT.